Listed below are T cell receptor beta chains from one sample, sequenced in a study of cytomegalovirus exposure and HLA in healthy donors. TCRdb's copy holds only in-frame clones and misses some; the assay was immunoSEQ multiplex PCR. This sample has approximately 170,000 clones, with 78% found just once. The sequenced material came from PBMCs. The receptor source for this set is a woman aged 40 to 50 in good health and CMV-seropositive. The CDR3 runs from the conserved cysteine through the conserved F or W. The order of the fields is J gene, clone size, D gene, V gene, CDR3 protein, CDR3 DNA. D genes are given only for firm matches. Rows may omit the clone size; those that give it use once, few, many or a size class.

j_gene: TRBJ1-4
abundance: .
d_gene: .
v_gene: TRBV6-6
CDR3aa: CASSYSPGYNEKLFF
CDR3nt: TGTGCCAGCAGTTACTCTCCAGGGTATAATGAAAAACTGTTTTTT

j_gene: TRBJ2-1
abundance: few
d_gene: .
v_gene: TRBV29-1
CDR3aa: CSAAGQNEQFF
CDR3nt: TGCAGCGCCGCGGGTCAGAATGAGCAGTTCTTC

j_gene: TRBJ2-7
abundance: .
d_gene: .
v_gene: TRBV7-8
CDR3aa: CASSLAVRGEQYF
CDR3nt: TGTGCCAGCAGCTTAGCCGTCAGGGGCGAGCAGTACTTC

j_gene: TRBJ1-1
abundance: .
d_gene: .
v_gene: TRBV7-2
CDR3aa: CASSQPGHIMNTEAFF
CDR3nt: TGTGCCAGCAGCCAGCCGGGACACATCATGAACACTGAAGCTTTCTTT

j_gene: TRBJ2-7
abundance: .
d_gene: TRBD1
v_gene: TRBV28
CDR3aa: CASSGAGGAGQYF
CDR3nt: TGTGCCAGCAGTGGGGCAGGGGGCGCCGGTCAGTACTTC

j_gene: TRBJ1-1
abundance: .
d_gene: TRBD1
v_gene: TRBV7-9
CDR3aa: CSSSPGRQGAFF
CDR3nt: TGTTCCAGCAGCCCCGGCCGACAGGGAGCTTTCTTT

j_gene: TRBJ2-3
abundance: few
d_gene: .
v_gene: TRBV2
CDR3aa: CATTSLQENTDTQYF
CDR3nt: TGTGCCACGACGAGTTTACAGGAGAACACAGATACGCAGTATTTT

j_gene: TRBJ2-5
abundance: .
d_gene: .
v_gene: TRBV27
CDR3aa: CASSLRFRETQYF
CDR3nt: TGTGCCAGCAGTTTACGTTTCAGGGAGACCCAGTACTTC

j_gene: TRBJ2-3
abundance: .
d_gene: TRBD1
v_gene: TRBV6-1
CDR3aa: CASSGYGDSSDTQYF
CDR3nt: TGTGCCAGCAGTGGGTATGGGGACAGTTCAGATACGCAGTATTTT

j_gene: TRBJ2-4
abundance: .
d_gene: .
v_gene: TRBV6-1
CDR3aa: CASSEPGTSQYF
CDR3nt: TGTGCCAGCAGTGAGCCAGGTACCAGTCAGTACTTC

j_gene: TRBJ1-3
abundance: .
d_gene: .
v_gene: TRBV5-1
CDR3aa: CASSLSRQGSGNTIYF
CDR3nt: TGCGCCAGCAGCTTGTCTCGGCAGGGCTCTGGAAACACCATATATTTT